This T cell receptor beta chain was sequenced for a study of Graves' ophthalmopathy and Graves' hyperthyroidism. The study's findings and limits: Blood shared most expanded thyroid clonotypes above 0.001 frequency. As the model predicted ophthalmopathy progression, it achieved a sensitivity of 55% to 71% and a specificity of about 78%.

CDR3 size: 17 residues. Germline V gives CDR1 SNHLY, CDR2 FYNNEI. Trimming stripped 6 bases from V and 6 bases from J, with 27 bases between. For repertoire sequencing, the TCR beta CDR3 regions were amplified from RNA transcripts. A first-round RT-PCR used HTBI primers, followed by a second-round multiplex PCR. TCRdb independently ran MiXCR on the multiplex PCR reads; one entry per CDR3 protein. The data hold about 600,000 distinct CDR3 sequences, with roughly 40% observed a single time. Notes on this clonotype: What it binds is unknown.

Other autoimmune diseases, uncontrolled infections, pregnancy or lactation led to the exclusion of patients. Clinical symptoms and serum thyroxine were used for diagnosis; TRAb, thyroid ultrasound and orbital computed tomography were also relied on. Sequencing used peripheral blood or thyroid tissue (not recorded which). This chain connects TRBV2 to TRBJ2-7, with D possibly matching TRBD2 (7 bases). This TCR came from an adult man with Graves' hyperthyroidism. CDR3 sequence: CASSQRGGRTFYGEQYF. The CDR3 DNA reads as TGTGCCAGCAGCCAAAGGGGGGGACGCACCTTCTACGGCGAGCAGTACTTC.